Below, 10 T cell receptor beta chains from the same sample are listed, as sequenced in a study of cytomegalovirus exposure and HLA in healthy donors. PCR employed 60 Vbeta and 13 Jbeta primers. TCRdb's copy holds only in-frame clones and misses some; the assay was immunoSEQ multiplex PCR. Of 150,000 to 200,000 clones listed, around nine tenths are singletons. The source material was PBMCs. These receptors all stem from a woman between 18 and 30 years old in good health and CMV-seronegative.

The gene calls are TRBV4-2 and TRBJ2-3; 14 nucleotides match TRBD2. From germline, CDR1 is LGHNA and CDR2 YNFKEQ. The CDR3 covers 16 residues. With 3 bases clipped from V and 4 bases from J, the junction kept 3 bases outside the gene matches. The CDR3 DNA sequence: TGTGCCAGCAGCCATGCGACTAGCGGGAGGGCAGATACGCAGTATTTT. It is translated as CASSHATSGRADTQYF.

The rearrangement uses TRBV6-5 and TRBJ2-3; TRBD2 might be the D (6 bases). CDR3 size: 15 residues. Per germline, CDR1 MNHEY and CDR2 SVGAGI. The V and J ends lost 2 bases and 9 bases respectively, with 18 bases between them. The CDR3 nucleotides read TGTGCCAGCAGTTACGGCGGGGATACAAGGGGAACGCAGTATTTT. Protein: CASSYGGDTRGTQYF.

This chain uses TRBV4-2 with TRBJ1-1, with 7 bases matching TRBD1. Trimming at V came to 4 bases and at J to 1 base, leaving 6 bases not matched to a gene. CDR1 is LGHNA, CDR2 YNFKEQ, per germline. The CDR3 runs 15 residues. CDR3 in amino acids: CASSRQGQQNTEAFF. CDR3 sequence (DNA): TGTGCCAGCAGCCGCCAGGGACAGCAGAACACTGAAGCTTTCTTT.

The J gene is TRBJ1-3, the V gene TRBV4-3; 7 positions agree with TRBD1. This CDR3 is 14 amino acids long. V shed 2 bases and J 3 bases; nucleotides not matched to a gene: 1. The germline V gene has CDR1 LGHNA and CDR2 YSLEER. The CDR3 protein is CASSQQGGGNTIYF. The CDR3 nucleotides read TGCGCCAGCAGCCAACAGGGGGGTGGAAACACCATATATTTT.

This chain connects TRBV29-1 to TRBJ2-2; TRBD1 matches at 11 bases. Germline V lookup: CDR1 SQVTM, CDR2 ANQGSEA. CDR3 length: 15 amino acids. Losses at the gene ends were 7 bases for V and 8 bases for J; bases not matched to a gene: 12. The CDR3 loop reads CSAVPWDRGLGELFF. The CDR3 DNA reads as TGCAGCGCCGTACCCTGGGACAGGGGGTTAGGGGAGCTGTTTTTT.

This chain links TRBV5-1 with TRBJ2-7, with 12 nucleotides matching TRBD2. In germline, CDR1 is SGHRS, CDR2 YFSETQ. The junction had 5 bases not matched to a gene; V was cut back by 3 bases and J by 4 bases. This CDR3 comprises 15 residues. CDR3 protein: CASSYGLAGLYEQYF. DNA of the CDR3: TGCGCCAGCAGCTACGGACTAGCGGGATTATACGAGCAGTACTTC. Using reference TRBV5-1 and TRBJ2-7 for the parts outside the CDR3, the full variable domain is KAGVTQTPRYLIKTRGQQVTLSCSPISGHRSVSWYQQTPGQGLQFLFEYFSETQRNKGNFPGRFSGRQFSNSRSEMNVSTLELGDSALYLCASSYGLAGLYEQYFGPGTRLTVT.

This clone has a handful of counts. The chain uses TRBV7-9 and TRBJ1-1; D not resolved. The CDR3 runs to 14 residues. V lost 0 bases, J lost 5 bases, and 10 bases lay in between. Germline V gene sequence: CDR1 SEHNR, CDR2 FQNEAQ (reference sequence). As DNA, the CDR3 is TGTGCCAGCAGCTTAGCCTCCGGGGAAACTGAAGCTTTCTTT. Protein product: CASSLASGETEAFF.

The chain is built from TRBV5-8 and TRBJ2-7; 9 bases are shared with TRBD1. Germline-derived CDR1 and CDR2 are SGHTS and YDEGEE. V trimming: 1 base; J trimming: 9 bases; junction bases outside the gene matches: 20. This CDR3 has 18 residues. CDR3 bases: TGTGCCAGCAGCTTGAAAACCGGGACAGGGAGGGTAAGCGTCGGGCAGTACTTC. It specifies CASSLKTGTGRVSVGQYF.

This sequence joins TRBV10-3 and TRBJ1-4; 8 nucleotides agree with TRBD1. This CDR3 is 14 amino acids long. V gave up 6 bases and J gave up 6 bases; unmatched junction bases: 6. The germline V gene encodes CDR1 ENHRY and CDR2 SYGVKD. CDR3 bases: TGTGCCATCAGCCCAGGGGGCGGTGATGAAAAACTGTTTTTT. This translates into CAISPGGGDEKLFF.

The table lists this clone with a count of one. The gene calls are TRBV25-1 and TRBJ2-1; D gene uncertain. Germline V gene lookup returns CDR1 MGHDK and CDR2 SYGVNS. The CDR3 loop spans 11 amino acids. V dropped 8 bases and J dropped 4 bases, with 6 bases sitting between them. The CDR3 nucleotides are TGTGCCAGCGGGCAGTACAATGAGCAGTTCTTC. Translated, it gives CASGQYNEQFF.